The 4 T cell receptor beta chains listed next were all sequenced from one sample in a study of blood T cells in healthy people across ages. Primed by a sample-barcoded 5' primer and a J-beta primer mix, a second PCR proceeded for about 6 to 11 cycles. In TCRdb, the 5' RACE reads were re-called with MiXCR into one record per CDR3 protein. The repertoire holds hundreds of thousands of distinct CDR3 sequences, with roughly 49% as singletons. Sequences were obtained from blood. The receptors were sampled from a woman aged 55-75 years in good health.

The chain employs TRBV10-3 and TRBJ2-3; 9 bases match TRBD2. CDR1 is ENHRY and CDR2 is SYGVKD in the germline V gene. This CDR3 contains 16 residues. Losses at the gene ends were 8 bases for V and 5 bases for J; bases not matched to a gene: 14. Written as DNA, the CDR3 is TGTGCCATCGCGCCGGGACTAGCAGTCGGGCTAGATACGCAGTATTTT. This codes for CAIAPGLAVGLDTQYF.

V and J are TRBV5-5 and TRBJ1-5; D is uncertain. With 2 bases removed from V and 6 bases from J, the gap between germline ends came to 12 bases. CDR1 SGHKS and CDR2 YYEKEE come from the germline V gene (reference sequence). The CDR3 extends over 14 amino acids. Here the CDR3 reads CASSFREAGQPQHF. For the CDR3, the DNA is TGTGCCAGCAGCTTCCGGGAAGCGGGTCAGCCCCAGCATTTT.

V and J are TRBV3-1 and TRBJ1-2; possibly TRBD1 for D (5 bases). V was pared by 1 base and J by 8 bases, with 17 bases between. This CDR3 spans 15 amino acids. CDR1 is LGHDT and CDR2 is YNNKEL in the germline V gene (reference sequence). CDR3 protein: CASSQVQGGGSGYTF. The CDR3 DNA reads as TGTGCCAGCAGCCAAGTGCAGGGTGGTGGAAGCGGCTACACCTTC.

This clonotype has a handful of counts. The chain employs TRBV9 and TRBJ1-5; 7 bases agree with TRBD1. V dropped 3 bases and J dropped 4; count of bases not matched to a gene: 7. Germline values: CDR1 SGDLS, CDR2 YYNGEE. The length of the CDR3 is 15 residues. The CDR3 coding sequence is TGTGCCAGCAGCGAGGGGACAGTTCAAAATCAGCCCCAGCATTTT. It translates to CASSEGTVQNQPQHF. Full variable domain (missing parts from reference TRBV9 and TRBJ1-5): DSGVTQTPKHLITATGQRVTLRCSPRSGDLSVYWYQQSLDQGLQFLIQYYNGEERAKGNILERFSAQQFPDLHSELNLSSLELGDSALYFCASSEGTVQNQPQHFGDGTRLSIL.